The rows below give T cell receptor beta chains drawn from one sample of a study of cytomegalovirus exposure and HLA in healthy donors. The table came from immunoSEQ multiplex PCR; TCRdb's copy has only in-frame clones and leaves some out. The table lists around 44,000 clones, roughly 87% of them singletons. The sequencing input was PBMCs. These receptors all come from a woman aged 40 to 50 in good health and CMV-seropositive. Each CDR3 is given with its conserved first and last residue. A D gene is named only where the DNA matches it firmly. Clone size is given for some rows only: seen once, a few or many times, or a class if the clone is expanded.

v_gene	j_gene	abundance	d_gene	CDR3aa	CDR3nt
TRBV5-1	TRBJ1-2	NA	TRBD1	CASSLTTGGGGYTF	TGCGCCAGCAGCTTGACGACAGGGGGCGGTGGCTACACCTTC
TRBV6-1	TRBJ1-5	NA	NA	CASRQQMWSNQPQHF	TGTGCCAGCAGGCAACAAATGTGGAGCAATCAGCCCCAGCATTTT
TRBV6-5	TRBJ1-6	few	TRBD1	CASSYSQGAGSPLHF	TGTGCCAGCAGTTACAGTCAGGGGGCGGGTTCACCCCTCCACTTT
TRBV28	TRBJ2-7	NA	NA	CASSSLDTYLYEQYF	TGTGCCAGCAGTTCCTTGGACACGTACCTCTACGAGCAGTACTTC
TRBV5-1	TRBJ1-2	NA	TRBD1	CASSPGTGAYNYGYTF	TGCGCCAGCAGCCCCGGGACAGGGGCGTACAACTATGGCTACACCTTC
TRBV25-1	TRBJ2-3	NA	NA	CASTSTDTQYF	TGTGCCAGCACCTCCACAGATACGCAGTATTTT
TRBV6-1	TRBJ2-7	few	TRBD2	CASSDQRGGSEQYF	TGTGCCAGCAGTGACCAGCGGGGGGGGAGCGAGCAGTACTTC
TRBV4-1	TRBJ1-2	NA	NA	CASSQAPPQRGGYTF	TGCGCCAGCAGCCAAGCCCCCCCCCAAAGAGGGGGCTACACCTTC
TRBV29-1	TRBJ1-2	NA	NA	CSVEEPPVNYGYTF	TGCAGCGTTGAAGAACCCCCAGTCAACTATGGCTACACCTTC
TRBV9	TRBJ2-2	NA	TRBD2	CASSARLAGGLQDHTGELFF	TGTGCCAGCAGCGCTCGACTAGCGGGAGGTTTACAGGACCACACCGGGGAGCTGTTTTTT
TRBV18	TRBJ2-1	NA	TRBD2	CASSPGLAGGWFF	TGTGCCAGCTCACCCGGACTAGCGGGAGGTTGGTTCTTC
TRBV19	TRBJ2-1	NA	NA	CASSIGQNEQFF	TGTGCCAGTAGTATAGGTCAGAATGAGCAGTTCTTC
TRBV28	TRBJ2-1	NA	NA	CASSLSVASPNEQFF	TGTGCCAGCAGTTTATCAGTAGCCAGCCCCAATGAGCAGTTCTTC
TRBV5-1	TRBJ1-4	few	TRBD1	CASSVGTGGEKLFF	TGCGCCAGCAGCGTCGGGACAGGGGGCGAAAAACTGTTTTTT
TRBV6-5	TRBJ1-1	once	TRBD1	CASSYVGQLNTEAFF	TGTGCCAGCAGTTACGTGGGACAGCTGAACACTGAAGCTTTCTTT
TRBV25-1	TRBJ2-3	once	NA	CASSGRPPAGSTDTQYF	TGTGCCAGCAGTGGGCGCCCGCCAGCGGGTAGCACAGATACGCAGTATTTT
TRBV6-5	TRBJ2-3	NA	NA	CASSRQGPTDTQYF	TGTGCCAGCAGTCGACAAGGCCCCACAGATACGCAGTATTTT
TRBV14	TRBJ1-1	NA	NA	CASRGPGAAKSQAFF	TGTGCCAGCAGGGGGCCGGGAGCAGCCAAGTCTCAAGCTTTCTTT
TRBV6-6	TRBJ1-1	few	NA	CASRGTGPDTEAFF	TGTGCCAGCAGGGGTACAGGGCCGGACACTGAAGCTTTCTTT
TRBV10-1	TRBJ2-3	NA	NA	CASSRGGTDTQYF	TGCGCCAGCAGCCGCGGGGGCACAGATACGCAGTATTTT
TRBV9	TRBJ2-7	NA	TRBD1	CASSVAGTGPYEQYF	TGTGCCAGCAGCGTAGCAGGGACAGGGCCCTACGAGCAGTACTTC
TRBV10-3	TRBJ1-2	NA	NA	CAVRRQDFGSYTF	TGTGCCGTCAGACGACAGGACTTTGGAAGCTACACCTTC
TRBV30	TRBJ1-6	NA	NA	CAWSVRQGNSPLHF	TGTGCCTGGAGTGTACGCCAGGGGAATTCACCCCTCCACTTT
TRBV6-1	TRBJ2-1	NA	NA	CASSAGTPRHEQFF	TGTGCCAGCAGTGCCGGGACACCTAGGCATGAGCAGTTCTTC
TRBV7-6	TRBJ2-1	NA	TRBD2	CASSSLAGGPNEQFF	TGTGCCAGCAGCTCACTAGCGGGGGGACCGAATGAGCAGTTCTTC
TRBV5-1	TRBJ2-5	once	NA	CASSLEVRGSLYF	TGCGCCAGCAGCTTGGAAGTTCGGGGGTCCCTGTACTTC
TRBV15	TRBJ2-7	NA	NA	CATSRPGSSYEQYF	TGTGCCACCAGCAGACCGGGGAGCTCCTACGAGCAGTACTTC
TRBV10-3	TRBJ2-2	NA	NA	CAMLGGGELFF	TGTGCCATGCTCGGGGGCGGGGAGCTGTTTTTT
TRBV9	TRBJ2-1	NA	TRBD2	CASSVAAGVEYEQFF	TGTGCCAGCAGCGTGGCAGCGGGAGTTGAATATGAGCAGTTCTTC
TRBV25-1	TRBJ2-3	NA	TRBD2	CASSVGGGSTDTQYF	TGTGCCAGCAGTGTGGGCGGGGGTAGCACAGATACGCAGTATTTT
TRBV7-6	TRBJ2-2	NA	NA	CASSGYREIANTGELFF	TGTGCCAGCAGCGGCTACAGGGAAATCGCGAACACCGGGGAGCTGTTTTTT
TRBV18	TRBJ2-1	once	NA	CASSPGGASTYNEQFF	TGTGCCAGCTCACCAGGGGGGGCGTCTACTTACAATGAGCAGTTCTTC
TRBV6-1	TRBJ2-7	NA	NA	CASSESGDYYEQYF	TGTGCCAGCAGTGAATCGGGGGATTACTACGAGCAGTACTTC
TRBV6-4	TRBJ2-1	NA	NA	CASSKREEGYNEQFF	TGTGCCAGCAGTAAAAGGGAGGAAGGCTACAATGAGCAGTTCTTC
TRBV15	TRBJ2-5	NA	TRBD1	CATRGTGRGETQYF	TGTGCCACCAGGGGGACAGGGAGAGGCGAGACCCAGTACTTC
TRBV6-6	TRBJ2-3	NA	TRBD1	CASSRQGNTDTQYF	TGTGCCAGCAGTCGACAGGGGAACACAGATACGCAGTATTTT
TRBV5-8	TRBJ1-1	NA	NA	CASSFVDYGDTEAFF	TGTGCCAGCAGCTTTGTAGATTACGGAGACACTGAAGCTTTCTTT
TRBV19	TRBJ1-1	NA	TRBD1	CASSFYRGGTEAFF	TGTGCCAGTAGTTTTTACAGGGGTGGCACTGAAGCTTTCTTT
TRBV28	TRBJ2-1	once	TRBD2	CASSFRGAREDNEQFF	TGTGCCAGCAGTTTTCGGGGGGCGCGGGAGGACAATGAGCAGTTCTTC
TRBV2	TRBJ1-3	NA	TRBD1	CASSDLQGFGNTIYF	TGTGCCAGCAGTGATCTACAGGGGTTCGGAAACACCATATATTTT
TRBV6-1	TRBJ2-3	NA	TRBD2	CASSGLAGPPDTQYF	TGTGCCAGCAGCGGACTAGCGGGGCCTCCAGATACGCAGTATTTT
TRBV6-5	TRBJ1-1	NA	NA	CASRSGVRTEAFF	TGTGCCAGCAGATCCGGGGTTCGCACTGAAGCTTTCTTT
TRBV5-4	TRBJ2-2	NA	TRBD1	CASSSTGVNAGELFF	TGTGCCAGCAGCTCGACAGGGGTAAATGCCGGGGAGCTGTTTTTT
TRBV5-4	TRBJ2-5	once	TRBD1	CASRSGQGETQYF	TGTGCCAGCCGCTCGGGACAGGGAGAGACCCAGTACTTC
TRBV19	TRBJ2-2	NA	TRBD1	CASRRTGGFTGELFF	TGTGCCAGTAGGAGGACAGGGGGTTTCACCGGGGAGCTGTTTTTT
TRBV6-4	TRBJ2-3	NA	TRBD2	CASSPRAGPTDTQYF	TGTGCCAGCAGCCCTAGAGCGGGACCCACAGATACGCAGTATTTT
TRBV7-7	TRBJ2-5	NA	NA	CASSPLGRGKEETQYF	TGTGCTAGCAGCCCTTTGGGCAGGGGAAAGGAAGAGACCCAGTACTTC
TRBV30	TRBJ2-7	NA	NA	CAWKAGREQYF	TGTGCCTGGAAGGCTGGGCGCGAGCAGTACTTC
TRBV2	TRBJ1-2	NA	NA	CASKAEVSSGYTF	TGTGCCAGCAAAGCTGAGGTCTCCTCCGGCTACACCTTC
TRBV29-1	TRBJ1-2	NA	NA	CSVEDSRGIRGYGYTF	TGCAGCGTTGAAGACTCTCGGGGTATCCGGGGCTATGGCTACACCTTC
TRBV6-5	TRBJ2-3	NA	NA	CASRWDSGRDTQYF	TGTGCCAGCAGATGGGACTCGGGTCGGGATACGCAGTATTTT
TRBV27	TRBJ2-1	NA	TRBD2	CASSLLREVFNEQFF	TGTGCCAGCAGTTTATTGCGGGAGGTCTTTAATGAGCAGTTCTTC
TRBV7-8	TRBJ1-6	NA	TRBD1	CASIPGTGDSPLHF	TGTGCCAGCATCCCCGGGACAGGAGATTCACCCCTCCACTTT
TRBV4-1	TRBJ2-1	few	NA	CASRSGQISNEQFF	TGCGCCAGCAGGTCAGGACAGATTAGCAATGAGCAGTTCTTC